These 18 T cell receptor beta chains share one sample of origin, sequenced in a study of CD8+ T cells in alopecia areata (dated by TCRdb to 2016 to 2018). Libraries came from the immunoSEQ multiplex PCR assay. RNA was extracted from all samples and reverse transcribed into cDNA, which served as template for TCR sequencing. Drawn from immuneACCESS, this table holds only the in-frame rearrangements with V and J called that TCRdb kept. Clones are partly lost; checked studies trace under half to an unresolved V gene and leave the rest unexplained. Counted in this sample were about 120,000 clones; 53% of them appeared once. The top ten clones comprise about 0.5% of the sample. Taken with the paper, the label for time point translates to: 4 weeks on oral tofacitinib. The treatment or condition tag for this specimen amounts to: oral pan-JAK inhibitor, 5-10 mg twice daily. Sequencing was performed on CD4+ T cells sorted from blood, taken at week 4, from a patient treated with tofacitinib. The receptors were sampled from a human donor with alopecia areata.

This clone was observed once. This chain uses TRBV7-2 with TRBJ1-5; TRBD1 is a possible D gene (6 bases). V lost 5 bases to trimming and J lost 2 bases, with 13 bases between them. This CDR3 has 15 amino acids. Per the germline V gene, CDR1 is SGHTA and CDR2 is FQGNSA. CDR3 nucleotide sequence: TGTGCCAGCAGCGCACAGGGCAATGGCAATCAGCCCCAGCATTTT. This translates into CASSAQGNGNQPQHF. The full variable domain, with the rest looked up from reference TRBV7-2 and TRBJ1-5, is GAGVSQSPSNKVTEKGKDVELRCDPISGHTALYWYRQSLGQGLEFLIYFQGNSAPDKSGLPSDRFSAERTGGSVSTLTIQRTQQEDSAVYLCASSAQGNGNQPQHFGDGTRLSIL.

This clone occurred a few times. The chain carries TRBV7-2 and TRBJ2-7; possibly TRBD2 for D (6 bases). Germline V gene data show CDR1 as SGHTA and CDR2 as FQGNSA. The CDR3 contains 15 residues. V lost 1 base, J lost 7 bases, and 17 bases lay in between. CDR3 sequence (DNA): TGTGCCAGCAGCTTAGACTCCCCCCGGGGGAGAGAGCAGTACTTC. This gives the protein CASSLDSPRGREQYF. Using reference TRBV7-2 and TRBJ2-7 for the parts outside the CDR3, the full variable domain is GAGVSQSPSNKVTEKGKDVELRCDPISGHTALYWYRQSLGQGLEFLIYFQGNSAPDKSGLPSDRFSAERTGGSVSTLTIQRTQQEDSAVYLCASSLDSPRGREQYFGPGTRLTVT.

The CDR3 DNA follows: TGCAGCTTTGGGACAGGGCATGGCTACACCTTC. Its translation is CSFGTGHGYTF. The chain combines TRBV29-1 with TRBJ1-2; 9 positions agree with TRBD1. The CDR3 consists of 11 residues. In germline, CDR1 is SQVTM, CDR2 ANQGSEA. J lost 6 bases, V lost 8 bases, and 4 bases had no gene match.

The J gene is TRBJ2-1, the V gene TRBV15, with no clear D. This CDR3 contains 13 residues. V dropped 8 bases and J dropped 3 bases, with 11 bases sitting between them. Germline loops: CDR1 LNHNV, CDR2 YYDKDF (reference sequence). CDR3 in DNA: TGTGCCACCCCCATGGCCGGCTACAATGAGCAGTTCTTC. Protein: CATPMAGYNEQFF.

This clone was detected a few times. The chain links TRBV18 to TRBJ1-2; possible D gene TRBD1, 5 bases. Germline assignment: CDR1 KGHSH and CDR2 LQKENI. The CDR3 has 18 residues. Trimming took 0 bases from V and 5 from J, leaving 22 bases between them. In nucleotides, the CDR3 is TGTGCCAGCTCACCACCGGGTGGGGCAGTAAACTCGGGTTATGGCTACACCTTC. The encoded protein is CASSPPGGAVNSGYGYTF.

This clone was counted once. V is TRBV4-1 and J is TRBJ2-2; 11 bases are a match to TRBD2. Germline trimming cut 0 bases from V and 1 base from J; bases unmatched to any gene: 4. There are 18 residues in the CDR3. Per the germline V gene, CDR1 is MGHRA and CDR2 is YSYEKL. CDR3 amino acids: CASSQEGLAGGNTGELFF. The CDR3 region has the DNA TGCGCCAGCAGCCAAGAAGGGCTAGCGGGAGGGAACACCGGGGAGCTGTTTTTT.

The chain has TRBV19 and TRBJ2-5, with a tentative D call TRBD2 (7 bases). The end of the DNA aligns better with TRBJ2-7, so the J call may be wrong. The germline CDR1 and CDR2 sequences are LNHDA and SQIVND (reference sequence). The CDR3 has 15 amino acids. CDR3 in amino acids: CASSLQGGGRYEQYF. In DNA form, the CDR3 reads TGTGCCAGTAGTTTACAAGGGGGGGGTCGCTACGAGCAGTACTTC.

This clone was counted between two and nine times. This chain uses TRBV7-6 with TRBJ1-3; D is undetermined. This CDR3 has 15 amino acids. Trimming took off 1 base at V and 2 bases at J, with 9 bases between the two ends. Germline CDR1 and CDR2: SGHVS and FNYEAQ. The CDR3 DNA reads TGTGCCAGCAGCTTAGGGACTGGGCCTGGAAACACCATATATTTT. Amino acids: CASSLGTGPGNTIYF.

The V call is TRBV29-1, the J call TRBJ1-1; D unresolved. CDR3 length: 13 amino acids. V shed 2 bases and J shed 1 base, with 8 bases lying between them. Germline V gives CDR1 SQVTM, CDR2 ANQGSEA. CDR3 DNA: TGCAGCGTTGAATTACACAGGAACACTGAAGCTTTCTTT. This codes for CSVELHRNTEAFF.

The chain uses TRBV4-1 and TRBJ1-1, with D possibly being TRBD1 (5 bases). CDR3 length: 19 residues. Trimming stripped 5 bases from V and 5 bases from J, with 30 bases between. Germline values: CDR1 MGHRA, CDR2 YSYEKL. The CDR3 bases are TGCGCCAGCAGCGTTCCGGGCCGAAGTTGGGGGGATAGGCGGACTGAAGCTTTCTTT. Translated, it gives CASSVPGRSWGDRRTEAFF.

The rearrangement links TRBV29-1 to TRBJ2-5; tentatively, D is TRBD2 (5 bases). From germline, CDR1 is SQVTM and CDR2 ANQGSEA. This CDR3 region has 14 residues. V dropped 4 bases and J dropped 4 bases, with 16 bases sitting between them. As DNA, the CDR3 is TGCAGCGTTGCGGCTAGCATTACCCTAGAGACCCAGTACTTC. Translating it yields CSVAASITLETQYF.

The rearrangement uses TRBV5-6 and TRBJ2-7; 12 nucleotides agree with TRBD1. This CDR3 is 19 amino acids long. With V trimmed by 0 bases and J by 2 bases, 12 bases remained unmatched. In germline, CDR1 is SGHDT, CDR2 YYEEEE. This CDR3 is CASSLGTGTGGLRTYEQYF. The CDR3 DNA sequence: TGTGCCAGCAGCTTGGGGACCGGGACAGGGGGCTTGAGAACCTACGAGCAGTACTTC.

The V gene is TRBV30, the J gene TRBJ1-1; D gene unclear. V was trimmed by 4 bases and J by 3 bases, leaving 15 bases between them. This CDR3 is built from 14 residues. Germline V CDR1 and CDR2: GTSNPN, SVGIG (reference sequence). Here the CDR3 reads CAWKSVGRDTEAFF. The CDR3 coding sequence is TGTGCCTGGAAATCGGTAGGGAGGGACACTGAAGCTTTCTTT.

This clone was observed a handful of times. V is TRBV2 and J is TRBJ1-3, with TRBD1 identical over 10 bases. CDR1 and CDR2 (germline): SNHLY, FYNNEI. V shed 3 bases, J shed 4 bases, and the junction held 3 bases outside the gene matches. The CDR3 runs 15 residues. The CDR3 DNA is TGTGCCAGCAGTGAGACAGGGGGCGGAGGAAACACCATATATTTT. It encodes CASSETGGGGNTIYF. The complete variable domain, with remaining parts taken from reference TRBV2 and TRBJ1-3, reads EPEVTQTPSHQVTQMGQEVILRCVPISNHLYFYWYRQILGQKVEFLVSFYNNEISEKSEIFDDQFSVERPDGSNFTLKIRSTKLEDSAMYFCASSETGGGGNTIYFGEGSWLTVV.

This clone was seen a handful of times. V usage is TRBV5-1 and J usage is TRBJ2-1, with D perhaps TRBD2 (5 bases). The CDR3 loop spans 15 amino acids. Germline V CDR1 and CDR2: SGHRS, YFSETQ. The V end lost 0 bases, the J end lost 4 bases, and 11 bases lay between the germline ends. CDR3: CASSLAGRGYNEQFF. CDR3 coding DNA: TGCGCCAGCAGCTTGGCGGGCCGAGGGTACAATGAGCAGTTCTTC.

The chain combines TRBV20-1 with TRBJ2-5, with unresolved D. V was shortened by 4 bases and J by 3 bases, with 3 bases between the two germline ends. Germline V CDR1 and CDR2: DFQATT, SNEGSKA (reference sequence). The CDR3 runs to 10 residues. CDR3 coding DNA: TGCAGTGCTATGGAAGAGACCCAGTACTTC. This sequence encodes CSAMEETQYF.

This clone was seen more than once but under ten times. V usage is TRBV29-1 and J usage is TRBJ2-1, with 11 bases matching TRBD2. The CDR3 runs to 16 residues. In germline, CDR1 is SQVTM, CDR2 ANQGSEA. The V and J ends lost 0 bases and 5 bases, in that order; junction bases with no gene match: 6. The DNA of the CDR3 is TGCAGCGTTGAAGATTTCGGGACTAGCGGACACAATGAGCAGTTCTTC. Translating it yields CSVEDFGTSGHNEQFF.

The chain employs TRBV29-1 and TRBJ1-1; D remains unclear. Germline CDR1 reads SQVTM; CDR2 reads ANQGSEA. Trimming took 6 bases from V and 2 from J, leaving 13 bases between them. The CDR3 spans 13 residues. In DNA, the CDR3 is TGCAGCGTCGCGGACGGCGCAAACACTGAAGCTTTCTTT. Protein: CSVADGANTEAFF.